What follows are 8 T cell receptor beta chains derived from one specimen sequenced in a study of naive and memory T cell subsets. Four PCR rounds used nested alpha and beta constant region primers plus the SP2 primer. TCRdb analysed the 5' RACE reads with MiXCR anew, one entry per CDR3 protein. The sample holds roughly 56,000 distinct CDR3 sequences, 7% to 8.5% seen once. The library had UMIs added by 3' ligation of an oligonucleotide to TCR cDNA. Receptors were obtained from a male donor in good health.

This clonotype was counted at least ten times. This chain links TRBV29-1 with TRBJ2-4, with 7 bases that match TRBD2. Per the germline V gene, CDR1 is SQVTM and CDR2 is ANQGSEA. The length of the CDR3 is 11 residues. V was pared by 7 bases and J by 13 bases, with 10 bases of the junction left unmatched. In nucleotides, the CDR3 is TGCAGCGGCGGGAGTATGCAGAACCAGTACTTC. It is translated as CSGGSMQNQYF. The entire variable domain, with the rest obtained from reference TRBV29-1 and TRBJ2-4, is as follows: SAVISQKPSRDICQRGTSLTIQCQVDSQVTMMFWYRQQPGQSLTLIATANQGSEATYESGFVIDKFPISRPNLTFSTLTVSNMSPEDSSIYLCSGGSMQNQYFGAGTRLSVL.

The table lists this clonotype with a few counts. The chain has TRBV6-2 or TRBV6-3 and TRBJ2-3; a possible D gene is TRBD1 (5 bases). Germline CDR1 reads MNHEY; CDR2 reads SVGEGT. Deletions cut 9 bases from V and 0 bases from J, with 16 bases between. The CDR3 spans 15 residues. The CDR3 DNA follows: TGTGCCAGTAGACGACAGATTACTAGCACAGATACGCAGTATTTT. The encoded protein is CASRRQITSTDTQYF.

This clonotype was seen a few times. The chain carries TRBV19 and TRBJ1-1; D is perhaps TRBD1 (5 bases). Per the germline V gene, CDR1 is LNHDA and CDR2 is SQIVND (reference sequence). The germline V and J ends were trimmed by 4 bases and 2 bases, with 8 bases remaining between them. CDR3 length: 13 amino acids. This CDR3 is CASSRDSNTEAFF. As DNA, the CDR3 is TGTGCCAGTAGTAGAGACAGTAACACTGAAGCTTTCTTT.

The CDR3 is CAWDQGAGGYTF. The CDR3 region has the DNA TGTGCCTGGGACCAGGGGGCGGGTGGCTACACCTTC. This sequence joins TRBV30 and TRBJ1-2; the match to TRBD1 covers 8 bases. This CDR3 has 12 amino acids. In germline, CDR1 is GTSNPN, CDR2 SVGIG (reference sequence). The V gene end was trimmed by 5 bases and the J gene end by 7 bases; junction bases not matched to a gene: 6.

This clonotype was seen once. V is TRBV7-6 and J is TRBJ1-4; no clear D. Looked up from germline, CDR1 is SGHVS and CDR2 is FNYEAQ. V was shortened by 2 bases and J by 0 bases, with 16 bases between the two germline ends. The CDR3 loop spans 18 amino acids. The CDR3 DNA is TGTGCCAGCAGCTTACTGTGTCGGGCAGACGCAACTAATGAAAAACTGTTTTTT. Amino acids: CASSLLCRADATNEKLFF.

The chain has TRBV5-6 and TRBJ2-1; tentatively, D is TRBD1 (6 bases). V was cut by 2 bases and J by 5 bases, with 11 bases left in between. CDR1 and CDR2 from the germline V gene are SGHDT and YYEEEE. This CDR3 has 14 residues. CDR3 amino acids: CASSLLTGNNEQFF. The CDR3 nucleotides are TGTGCCAGCAGCTTACTAACAGGGAACAATGAGCAGTTCTTC.

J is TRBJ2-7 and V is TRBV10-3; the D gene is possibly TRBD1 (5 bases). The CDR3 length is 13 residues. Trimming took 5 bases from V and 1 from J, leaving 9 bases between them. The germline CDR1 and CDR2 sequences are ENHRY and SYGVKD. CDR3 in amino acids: CAISLDTSYEQYF. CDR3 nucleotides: TGTGCCATCAGTCTGGACACATCCTACGAGCAGTACTTC.

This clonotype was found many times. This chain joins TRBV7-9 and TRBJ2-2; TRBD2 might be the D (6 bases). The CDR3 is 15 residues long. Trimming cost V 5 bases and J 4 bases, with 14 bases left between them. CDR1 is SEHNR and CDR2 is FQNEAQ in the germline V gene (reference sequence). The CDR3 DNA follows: TGTGCCAGCAGCGAACGGAGGGAAGTCACCGGGGAGCTGTTTTTT. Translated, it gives CASSERREVTGELFF.